This T cell receptor (beta chain) emerged from a study of T-cell memory formation after mild COVID-19. Study at large: Among the donors, TCR clusters were largely specific to each donor.

The ends were cut back, 5 bases at V and 2 bases at J, with 15 bases in the middle. Germline V gives CDR1 SEHNR, CDR2 FQNEAQ (reference sequence). This CDR3 spans 15 amino acids. 5'RACE primed from the constant segment yielded TCR alpha and TCR beta cDNA libraries bearing sample barcodes and UMIs. TCRdb passed the 5' RACE reads through MiXCR, listing each CDR3 protein once. The top ten hold approximately 0.8% of the sample, which has some 46,000 distinct CDR3 sequences, less than 8% seen once. Study-level findings and limits: Unconfirmed was the SARS-CoV-2 specificity of second-wave clones that peaked on day 37.

About this clonotype itself: What it binds is not known.

Sequencing was performed on PBMCs or a T cell subset sorted from them (not recorded which). This receptor was taken from an adult who had mild COVID-19 (a few samples of this study predate the infection). Cell type and time point are not known. The V and J genes are TRBV7-9 and TRBJ1-1; D ambiguous. The CDR3 sequence is CASSQKWDLNTEAFF. The CDR3 DNA reads as TGTGCCAGCAGCCAGAAGTGGGATTTAAACACTGAAGCTTTCTTT.